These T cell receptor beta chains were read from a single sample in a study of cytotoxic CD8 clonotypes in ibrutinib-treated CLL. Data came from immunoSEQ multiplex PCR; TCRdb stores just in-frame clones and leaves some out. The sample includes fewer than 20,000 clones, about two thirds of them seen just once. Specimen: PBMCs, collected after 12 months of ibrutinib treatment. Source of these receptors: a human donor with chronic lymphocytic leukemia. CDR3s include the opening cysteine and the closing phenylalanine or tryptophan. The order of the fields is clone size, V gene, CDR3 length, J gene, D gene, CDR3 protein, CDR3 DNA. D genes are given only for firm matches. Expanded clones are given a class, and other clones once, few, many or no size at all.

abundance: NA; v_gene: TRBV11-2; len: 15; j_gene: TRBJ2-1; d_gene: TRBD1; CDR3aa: CASSLTRDSYNEQFF; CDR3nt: TGTGCCAGCAGCTTAACAAGGGACAGCTACAATGAGCAGTTCTTC
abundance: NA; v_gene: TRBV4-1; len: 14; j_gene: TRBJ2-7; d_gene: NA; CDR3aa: CASSQGLRGNEQYF; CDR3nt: TGCGCCAGCAGCCAAGGCCTTCGTGGGAACGAGCAGTACTTC
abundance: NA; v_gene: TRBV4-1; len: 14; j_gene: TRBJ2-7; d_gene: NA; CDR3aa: CASSLGGEGGEQYF; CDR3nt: TGCGCCAGCAGCCTCGGCGGAGAAGGTGGCGAGCAGTACTTC
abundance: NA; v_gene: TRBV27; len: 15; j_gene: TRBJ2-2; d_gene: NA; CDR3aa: CASSFGLRNTGELFF; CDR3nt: TGTGCCAGCAGTTTCGGACTGCGAAACACCGGGGAGCTGTTTTTT
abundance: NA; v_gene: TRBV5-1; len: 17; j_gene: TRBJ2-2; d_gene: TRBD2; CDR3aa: CASSGRLAGGTAGELFF; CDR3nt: TGCGCCAGCAGCGGCCGACTAGCGGGAGGCACCGCCGGGGAGCTGTTTTTT
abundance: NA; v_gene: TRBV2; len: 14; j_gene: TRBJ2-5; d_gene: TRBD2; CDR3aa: CASIGTSLLETQYF; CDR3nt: TGTGCCAGCATTGGGACTAGCCTCTTAGAGACCCAGTACTTC
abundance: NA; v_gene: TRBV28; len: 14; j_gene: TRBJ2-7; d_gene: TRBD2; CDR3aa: CASSFFSGSAEQYF; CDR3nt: TGTGCCAGCAGTTTCTTTAGCGGGAGTGCTGAGCAGTACTTC
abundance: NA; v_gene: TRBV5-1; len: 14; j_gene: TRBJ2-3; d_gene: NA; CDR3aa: CASSLNAGTDTQYF; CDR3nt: TGCGCCAGCAGCTTAAATGCGGGCACAGATACGCAGTATTTT
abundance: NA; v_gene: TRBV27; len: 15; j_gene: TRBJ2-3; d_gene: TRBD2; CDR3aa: CASRIRTSGRDTQYF; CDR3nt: TGTGCCAGCAGAATCAGGACTAGCGGGAGAGATACGCAGTATTTT
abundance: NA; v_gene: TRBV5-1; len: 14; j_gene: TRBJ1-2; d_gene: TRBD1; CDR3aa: CASSLDRANYGYTF; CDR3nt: TGCGCCAGCAGCCTAGACAGGGCTAACTATGGCTACACCTTC
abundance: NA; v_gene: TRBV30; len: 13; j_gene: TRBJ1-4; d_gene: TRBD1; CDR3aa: CAWTGMGQEKLFF; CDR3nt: TGTGCCTGGACGGGCATGGGACAGGAAAAACTGTTTTTT
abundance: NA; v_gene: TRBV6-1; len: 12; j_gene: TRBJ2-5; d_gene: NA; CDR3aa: CASTGYQETQYF; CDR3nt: TGTGCCAGCACGGGGTACCAAGAGACCCAGTACTTC
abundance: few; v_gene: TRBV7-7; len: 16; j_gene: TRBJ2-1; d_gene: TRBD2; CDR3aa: CASSLAGAGFIGEQFF; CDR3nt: TGTGCTAGCAGCTTAGCGGGGGCAGGGTTTATCGGTGAGCAGTTCTTC
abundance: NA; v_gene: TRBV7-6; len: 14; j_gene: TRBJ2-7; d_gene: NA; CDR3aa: CASSLGQTLGEQYF; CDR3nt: TGTGCCAGCAGCTTAGGGCAGACCCTAGGCGAGCAGTACTTC
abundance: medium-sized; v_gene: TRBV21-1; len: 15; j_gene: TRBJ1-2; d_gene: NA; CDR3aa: CASSNPPGGSYGYTF; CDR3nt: TGTGCCAGCAGCAACCCCCCTGGGGGCAGTTATGGCTACACCTTC
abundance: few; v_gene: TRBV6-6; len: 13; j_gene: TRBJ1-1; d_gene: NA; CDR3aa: CASSYRVDTEAFF; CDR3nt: TGTGCCAGCAGTTACCGTGTGGACACTGAAGCTTTCTTT
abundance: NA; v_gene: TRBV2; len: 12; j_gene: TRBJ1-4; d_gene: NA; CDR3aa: CASSGGGEKLFF; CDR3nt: TGTGCCAGCAGTGGGGGCGGTGAAAAACTGTTTTTT
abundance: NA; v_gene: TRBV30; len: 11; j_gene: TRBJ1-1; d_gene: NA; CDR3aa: CAWSRGTEAFF; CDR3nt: TGTGCCTGGAGTAGGGGGACTGAAGCTTTCTTT
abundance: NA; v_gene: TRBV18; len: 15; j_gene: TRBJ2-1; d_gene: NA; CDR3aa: CASSPAEKIYNEQFF; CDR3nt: TGTGCCAGCTCACCAGCGGAGAAGATCTACAATGAGCAGTTCTTC
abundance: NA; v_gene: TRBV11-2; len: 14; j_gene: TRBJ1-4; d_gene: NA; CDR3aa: CASSLGTTNEKLFF; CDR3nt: TGTGCCAGCAGCTTAGGAACAACTAATGAAAAACTGTTTTTT
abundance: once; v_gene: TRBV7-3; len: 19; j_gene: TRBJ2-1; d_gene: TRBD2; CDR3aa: CASSSTGLGLAGTYNEQFF; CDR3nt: TGTGCCAGCAGCTCGACAGGTTTAGGACTAGCGGGGACCTACAATGAGCAGTTCTTC
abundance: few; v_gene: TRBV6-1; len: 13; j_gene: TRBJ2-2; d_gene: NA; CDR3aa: CASSDIATGELFF; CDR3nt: TGTGCCAGCAGTGATATTGCAACCGGGGAGCTGTTTTTT
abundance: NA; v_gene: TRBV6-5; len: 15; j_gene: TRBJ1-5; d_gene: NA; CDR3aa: CASSSGLPSNQPQHF; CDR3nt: TGTGCCAGCAGTTCGGGTCTCCCTAGCAATCAGCCCCAGCATTTT
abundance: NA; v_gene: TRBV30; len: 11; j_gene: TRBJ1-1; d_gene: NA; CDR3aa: CAWSVSKEAFF; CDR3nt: TGTGCCTGGAGTGTATCCAAAGAAGCTTTCTTT
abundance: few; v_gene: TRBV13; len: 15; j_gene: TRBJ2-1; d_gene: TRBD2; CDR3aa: CASSFLLAEYNEQFF; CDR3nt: TGTGCCAGCAGCTTTTTGCTAGCGGAATACAATGAGCAGTTCTTC
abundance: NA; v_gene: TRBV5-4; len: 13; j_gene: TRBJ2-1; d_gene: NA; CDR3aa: CASSSLDTNEQFF; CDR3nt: TGTGCCAGCAGCTCCCTAGACACCAATGAGCAGTTCTTC
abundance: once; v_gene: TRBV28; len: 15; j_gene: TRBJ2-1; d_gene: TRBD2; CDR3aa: CASSLVSGRAGEQFF; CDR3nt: TGTGCCAGCAGTTTAGTTAGCGGGAGGGCCGGTGAGCAGTTCTTC
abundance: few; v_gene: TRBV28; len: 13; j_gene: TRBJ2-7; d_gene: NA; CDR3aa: CASSLAQIHEQYF; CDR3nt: TGTGCCAGCAGTTTAGCTCAAATCCACGAGCAGTACTTC
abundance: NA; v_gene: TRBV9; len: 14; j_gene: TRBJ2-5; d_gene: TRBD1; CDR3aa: CASNLQGAQETQYF; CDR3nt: TGTGCCAGCAATCTACAGGGGGCCCAAGAGACCCAGTACTTC
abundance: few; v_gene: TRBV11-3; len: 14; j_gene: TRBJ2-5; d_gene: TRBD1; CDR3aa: CASSSTGDQETQYF; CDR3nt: TGTGCCAGCAGCTCGACAGGGGATCAAGAGACCCAGTACTTC
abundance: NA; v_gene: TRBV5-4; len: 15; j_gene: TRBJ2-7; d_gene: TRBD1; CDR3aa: CASSPWTGGRNEQYF; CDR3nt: TGTGCCAGCAGCCCCTGGACAGGGGGCAGAAACGAGCAGTACTTC
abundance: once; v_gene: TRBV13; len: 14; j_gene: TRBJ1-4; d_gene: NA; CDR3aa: CASSFRDKNEKLFF; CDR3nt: TGTGCCAGCAGCTTCCGGGACAAAAATGAAAAACTGTTTTTT
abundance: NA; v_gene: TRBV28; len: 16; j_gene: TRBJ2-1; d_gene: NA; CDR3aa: CASSLGADYHYNEQFF; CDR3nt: TGTGCCAGCAGCCTAGGGGCGGATTACCACTACAATGAGCAGTTCTTC
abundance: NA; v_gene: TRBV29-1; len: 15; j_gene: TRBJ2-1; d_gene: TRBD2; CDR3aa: CSVETSGSSYNEQFF; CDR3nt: TGCAGCGTCGAGACTAGCGGGAGCTCCTACAATGAGCAGTTCTTC
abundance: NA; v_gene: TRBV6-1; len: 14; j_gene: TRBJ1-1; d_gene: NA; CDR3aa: CASSSRQDRTEAFF; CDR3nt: TGTGCCAGCAGTTCTCGCCAGGACCGCACTGAAGCTTTCTTT
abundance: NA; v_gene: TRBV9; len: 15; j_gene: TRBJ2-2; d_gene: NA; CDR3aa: CASSARGQGTGELFF; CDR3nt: TGTGCCAGCAGCGCCCGGGGCCAGGGAACCGGGGAGCTGTTTTTT
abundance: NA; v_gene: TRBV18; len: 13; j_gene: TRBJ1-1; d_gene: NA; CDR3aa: CASSQGQKTEAFF; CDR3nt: TGTGCCAGCTCCCAAGGACAGAAGACTGAAGCTTTCTTT
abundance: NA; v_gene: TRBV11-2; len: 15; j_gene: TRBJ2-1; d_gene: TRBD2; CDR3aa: CASSLLAGGYNEQFF; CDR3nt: TGTGCCAGCAGCTTACTAGCGGGAGGATACAATGAGCAGTTCTTC
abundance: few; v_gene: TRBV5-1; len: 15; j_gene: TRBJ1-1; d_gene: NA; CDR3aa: CASSFGGQMNTEAFF; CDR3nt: TGCGCCAGCAGCTTCGGAGGGCAGATGAACACTGAAGCTTTCTTT
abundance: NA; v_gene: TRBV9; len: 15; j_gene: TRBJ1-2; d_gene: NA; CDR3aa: CASSVVGKGGYGYTF; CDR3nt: TGTGCCAGCAGCGTAGTTGGTAAGGGGGGCTATGGCTACACCTTC
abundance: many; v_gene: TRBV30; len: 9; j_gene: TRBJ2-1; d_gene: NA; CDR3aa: CAWMDEQFF; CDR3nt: TGTGCCTGGATGGATGAGCAGTTCTTC
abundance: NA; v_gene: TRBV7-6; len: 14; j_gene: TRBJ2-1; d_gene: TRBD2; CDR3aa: CASSLLAGEGEQFF; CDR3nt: TGTGCCAGCAGCTTGCTAGCGGGAGAAGGTGAGCAGTTCTTC
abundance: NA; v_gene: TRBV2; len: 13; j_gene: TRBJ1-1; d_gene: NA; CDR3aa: CATQTDRNTEAFF; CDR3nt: TGTGCCACCCAGACTGACAGGAACACTGAAGCTTTCTTT
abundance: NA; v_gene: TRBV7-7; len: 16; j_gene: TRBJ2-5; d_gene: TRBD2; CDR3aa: CASSLGLAGVQETQYF; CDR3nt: TGTGCTAGCAGCTTGGGACTAGCGGGGGTCCAAGAGACCCAGTACTTC
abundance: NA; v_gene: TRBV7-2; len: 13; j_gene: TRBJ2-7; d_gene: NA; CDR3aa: CASSFGPSYEQYF; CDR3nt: TGTGCCAGCAGCTTCGGACCGAGCTACGAGCAGTACTTC
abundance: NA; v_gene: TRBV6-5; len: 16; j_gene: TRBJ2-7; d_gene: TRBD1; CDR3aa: CASSHLTGTGVNEQYF; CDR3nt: TGTGCCAGCAGTCACTTGACCGGGACAGGGGTCAACGAGCAGTACTTC
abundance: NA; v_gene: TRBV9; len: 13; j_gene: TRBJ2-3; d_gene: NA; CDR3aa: CASSDSRTDTQYF; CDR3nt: TGTGCCAGCAGCGACAGCCGCACAGATACGCAGTATTTT
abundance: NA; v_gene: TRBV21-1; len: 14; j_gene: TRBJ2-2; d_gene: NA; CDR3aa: CASSKARGPGELFF; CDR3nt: TGTGCCAGCAGCAAAGCGCGGGGTCCCGGGGAGCTGTTTTTT
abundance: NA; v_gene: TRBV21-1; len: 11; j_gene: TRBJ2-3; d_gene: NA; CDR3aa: CAPNALHTQYF; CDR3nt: TGTGCCCCAAACGCCCTTCATACGCAGTATTTT